Listed below are T cell receptor beta chains from one sample, sequenced in a study of T cells in Graves' hyperthyroidism and ophthalmopathy. TCRdb reanalysed the multiplex PCR reads using MiXCR and keeps one entry per CDR3 protein. This sample has hundreds of thousands of distinct CDR3 sequences; 15% to 20% occur once, and the top ten carry around 19%. Sequenced material: blood. These receptors came from a woman in her late teens or twenties with Graves' hyperthyroidism. CDR3s include the opening cysteine and the closing phenylalanine or tryptophan.

V gene	J gene	CDR3 protein
TRBV14	TRBJ1-6	CASSQFKVSALHF
TRBV4-1	TRBJ2-7	CASSHERGTLGEQYF
TRBV6-1	TRBJ2-1	CASTTSGGYNEQFF
TRBV4-3	TRBJ1-1	CVSSQDNLPDTEAFF
TRBV11-2	TRBJ1-4	CASSLAREKLFF
TRBV2	TRBJ1-5	CASSTDGGYQPQHF
TRBV27	TRBJ2-7	CASSLGTGFNEQYF
TRBV12-3/TRBV12-4	TRBJ2-7	CASSSDRGGWEQYF
TRBV4-1	TRBJ1-2	CASSQVPTPGYTF
TRBV28	TRBJ1-1	CASGPFMNTEAFF
TRBV7-2	TRBJ1-5	CASSPVSVGSNQPQHF
TRBV7-8	TRBJ1-1	CASSLSAEAFF
TRBV3-1	TRBJ2-7	CASSPQFSGGLSEQYF
TRBV10-3	TRBJ1-2	CAISGEGLGYTF
TRBV4-1	TRBJ2-7	CASSQDAWQSSYEQYF
TRBV5-5	TRBJ1-1	CASEDPMNTEAFF
TRBV12-3/TRBV12-4	TRBJ2-3	CASSLQAPDTQYF
TRBV10-3	TRBJ1-1	CAIMRTGVGNSNTEAFF
TRBV19	TRBJ1-1	CASSEPPRGLTEAFF
TRBV5-1	TRBJ2-2	CASSLEQGGSTGELFF